This entry lists 7 T cell receptor beta chains sequenced from one sample in a study of cytomegalovirus exposure and HLA in healthy donors. This PCR relied on a set of 60 Vbeta primers and 13 Jbeta primers. The protocol was immunoSEQ multiplex PCR, while the TCRdb copy is restricted to in-frame clones and leaves out a portion. The table has approximately 180,000 clones, over 60% seen once. The sample taken for sequencing was PBMCs. The receptors were gathered from a woman between 35 and 50 years old in good health and CMV-seronegative.

The chain has TRBV28 and TRBJ1-1, with 9 nucleotides matching TRBD1. The junction had 12 bases not matched to a gene; V was cut back by 8 bases and J by 8 bases. The CDR3 spans 14 residues. Germline values: CDR1 MDHEN, CDR2 SYDVKM. CDR3 DNA sequence: TGTGCCAGCGGAATGACAGGGGGGATCGTAGAAGCTTTCTTT. Translating gives CASGMTGGIVEAFF. Full variable domain (rest looked up from reference TRBV28 and TRBJ1-1): DVKVTQSSRYLVKRTGEKVFLECVQDMDHENMFWYRQDPGLGLRLIYFSYDVKMKEKGDIPEGYSVSREKKERFSLILESASTNQTSMYLCASGMTGGIVEAFFGQGTRLTVV.

In this sample, this clone turned up a few times. The chain uses TRBV10-3 and TRBJ2-1; weak D call: TRBD2 (6 bases). Trimming left V 6 bases short and J 8 bases short, with 17 bases between. The CDR3 totals 14 residues. The germline CDR1 and CDR2 sequences are ENHRY and SYGVKD. Here the CDR3 reads CAIRPDYRGDEQFF. The CDR3 nucleotides are TGTGCCATCAGGCCCGACTACCGCGGGGATGAGCAGTTCTTC.

The J gene is TRBJ2-4, the V gene TRBV4-3; TRBD2 might be the D (5 bases). Germline V gene data show CDR1 as LGHNA and CDR2 as YSLEER. The V gene lost 0 bases and the J gene lost 2 bases, with 11 bases spanning the gap. The CDR3 covers 16 residues. The CDR3 sequence is CASSQDLGETKNIQYF. The CDR3 nucleotides are TGCGCCAGCAGCCAAGACCTCGGGGAAACCAAAAACATTCAGTACTTC.

This chain joins TRBV5-4 and TRBJ2-5; 9 bases match TRBD2. There are 14 residues in the CDR3. Germline V CDR1 and CDR2: SGHNT, YYREEE (reference sequence). Losses at the gene ends were 5 bases for V and 4 bases for J; bases not matched to a gene: 6. The CDR3 nucleotides read TGTGCCAGCAGTTCCGGCGGGAGGGGAGAGACCCAGTACTTC. Protein product: CASSSGGRGETQYF.

This chain links TRBV20-1 with TRBJ2-7; the match to TRBD1 covers 8 bases. The germline V gene encodes CDR1 DFQATT and CDR2 SNEGSKA (reference sequence). J lost 9 bases, V lost 6 bases, and 7 bases had no gene match. The CDR3 contains 11 residues. The CDR3 loop is CSAADREVQYF. The CDR3 DNA sequence: TGCAGTGCCGCGGACAGGGAAGTGCAGTACTTC.

The genes are TRBV10-3 and TRBJ2-5, with a tentative D call TRBD2 (5 bases). CDR1 and CDR2 from the germline V gene are ENHRY and SYGVKD. V lost 10 bases, J lost 2 bases, and 14 bases lay in between. CDR3 length: 13 amino acids. The DNA of the CDR3 is TGTGCCACGGAGGCTGAGCGGCAAGAGACCCAGTACTTC. Amino acids: CATEAERQETQYF.

This chain links TRBV2 with TRBJ1-2; 10 bases align to TRBD1. CDR1 is SNHLY, CDR2 FYNNEI, per germline. The CDR3 runs to 14 residues. V lost 4 bases, J lost 7 bases, and 6 bases stayed unmatched. CDR3 DNA: TGTGCCAGCAGTGGTAGAGGGACAGGGGTTGGCTACACCTTC. This translates into CASSGRGTGVGYTF. The full variable domain, with the rest looked up from reference TRBV2 and TRBJ1-2, is EPEVTQTPSHQVTQMGQEVILRCVPISNHLYFYWYRQILGQKVEFLVSFYNNEISEKSEIFDDQFSVERPDGSNFTLKIRSTKLEDSAMYFCASSGRGTGVGYTFGSGTRLTVV.